This T cell receptor beta chain was sequenced for a study of shared clonotypes between healthy human individuals. Profiled with immunoSEQ multiplex PCR; TCRdb holds only in-frame clones, not every one. The repertoire holds roughly 640,000 clones, with approximately 79% as singletons. Regarding the study as a whole: Blood was the sole source, and tissue repertoires probably differ.

Comment on this clone: Its specificity is not known. The sample contains more than one DNA sequence encoding this CDR3.

The junction had 2 bases not matched to a gene; V was cut back by 0 bases and J by 4 bases. CDR3 length: 13 amino acids. Germline V CDR1 and CDR2: SQVTM, ANQGSEA. The sequence was obtained from a woman in her 30s in good health. What was sequenced was memory CD4+ T cells sorted from blood. The subset was: CD45RA-negative fraction. The chain has TRBV29-1 and TRBJ1-2; 7 bases line up with TRBD1. CDR3 region: CSVEDRGSYGYTF. CDR3 bases: TGCAGCGTTGAAGACAGGGGGAGCTATGGCTACACCTTC.